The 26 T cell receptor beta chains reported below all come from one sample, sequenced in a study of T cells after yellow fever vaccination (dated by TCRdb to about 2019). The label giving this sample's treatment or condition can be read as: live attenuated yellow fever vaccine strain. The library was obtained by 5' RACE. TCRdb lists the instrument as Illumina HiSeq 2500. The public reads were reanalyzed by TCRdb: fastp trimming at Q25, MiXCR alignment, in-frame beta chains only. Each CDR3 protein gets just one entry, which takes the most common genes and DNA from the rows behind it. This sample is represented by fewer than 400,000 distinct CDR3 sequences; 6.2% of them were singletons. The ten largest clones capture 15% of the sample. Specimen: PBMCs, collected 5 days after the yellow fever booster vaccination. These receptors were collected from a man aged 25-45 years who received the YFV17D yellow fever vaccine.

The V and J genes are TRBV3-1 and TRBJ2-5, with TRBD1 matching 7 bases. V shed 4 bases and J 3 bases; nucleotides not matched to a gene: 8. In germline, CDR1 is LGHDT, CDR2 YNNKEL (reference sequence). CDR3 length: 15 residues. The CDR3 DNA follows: TGTGCCAGCAGCCCCTATGGCGACAGGGAAGAGACCCAGTACTTC. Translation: CASSPYGDREETQYF.

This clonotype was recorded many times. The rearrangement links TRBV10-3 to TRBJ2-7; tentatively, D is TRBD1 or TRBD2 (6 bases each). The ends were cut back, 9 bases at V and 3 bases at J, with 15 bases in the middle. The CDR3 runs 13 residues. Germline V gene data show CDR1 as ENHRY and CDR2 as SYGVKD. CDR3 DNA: TGTGCCATTCGGACAGAGGGGGGCTACGAGCAGTACTTC. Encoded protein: CAIRTEGGYEQYF.

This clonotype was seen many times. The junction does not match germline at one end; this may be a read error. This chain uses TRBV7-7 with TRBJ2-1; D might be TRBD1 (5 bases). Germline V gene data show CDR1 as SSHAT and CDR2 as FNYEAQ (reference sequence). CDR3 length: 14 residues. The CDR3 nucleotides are TGTGCTAGCAGCCTTGGACACGACTACAATGAGCAGTTCTTC. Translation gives CASSLGHDYNEQFF.

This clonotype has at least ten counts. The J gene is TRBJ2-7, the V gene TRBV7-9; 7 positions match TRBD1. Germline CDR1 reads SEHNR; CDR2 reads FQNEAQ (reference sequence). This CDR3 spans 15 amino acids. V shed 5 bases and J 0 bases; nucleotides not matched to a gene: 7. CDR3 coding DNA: TGTGCCAGCAGCCTTGGACAGGCCAACTCCTACGAGCAGTACTTC. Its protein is CASSLGQANSYEQYF.

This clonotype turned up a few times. CDR3 sequence reads: CASSSNAGGNYGYTF. Here the CDR3 DNA reads TGTGCCAGCAGCTCCAATGCGGGGGGTAACTATGGCTACACCTTC. This chain links TRBV7-2 with TRBJ1-2, with D possibly matching TRBD1 (5 bases). The V gene's germline CDR1 is SGHTA and CDR2 FQGNSA. The V gene lost 4 bases and the J gene lost 1 base, with 13 bases spanning the gap. This CDR3 has 15 amino acids.

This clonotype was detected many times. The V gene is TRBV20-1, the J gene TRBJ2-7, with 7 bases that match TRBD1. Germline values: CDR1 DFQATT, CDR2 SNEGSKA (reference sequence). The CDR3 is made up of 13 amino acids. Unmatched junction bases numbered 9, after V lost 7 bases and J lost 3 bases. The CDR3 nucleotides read TGCAGTGGATCCGGGACAGTTGTCTACGAGCAGTACTTC. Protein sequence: CSGSGTVVYEQYF.

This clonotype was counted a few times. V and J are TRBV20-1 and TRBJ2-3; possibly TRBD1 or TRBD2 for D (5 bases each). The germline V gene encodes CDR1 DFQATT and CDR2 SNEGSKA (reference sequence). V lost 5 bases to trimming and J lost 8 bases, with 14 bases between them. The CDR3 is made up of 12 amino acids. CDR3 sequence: CSAGGIGFTQYF. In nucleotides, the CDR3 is TGCAGTGCTGGGGGAATAGGATTTACGCAGTATTTT.

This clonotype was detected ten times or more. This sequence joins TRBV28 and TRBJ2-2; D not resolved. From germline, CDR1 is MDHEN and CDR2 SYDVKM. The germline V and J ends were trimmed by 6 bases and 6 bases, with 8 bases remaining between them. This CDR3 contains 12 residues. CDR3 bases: TGTGCCAGCAGCTCCCCTCCCGGGGAGCTGTTTTTT. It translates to CASSSPPGELFF.

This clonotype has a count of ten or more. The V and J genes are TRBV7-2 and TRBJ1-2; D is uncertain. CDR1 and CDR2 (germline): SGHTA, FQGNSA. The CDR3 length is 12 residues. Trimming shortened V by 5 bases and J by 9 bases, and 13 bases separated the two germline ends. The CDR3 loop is CASSPGLSSYTF. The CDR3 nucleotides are TGTGCCAGCAGCCCTGGGCTTAGCAGCTACACCTTC.

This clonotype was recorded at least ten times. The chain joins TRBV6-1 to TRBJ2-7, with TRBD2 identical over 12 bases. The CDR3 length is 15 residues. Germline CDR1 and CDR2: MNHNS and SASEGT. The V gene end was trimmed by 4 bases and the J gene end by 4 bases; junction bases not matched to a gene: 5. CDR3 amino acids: CASSGWTSGIYEQYF. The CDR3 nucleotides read TGTGCCAGCAGTGGGTGGACTAGCGGGATTTACGAGCAGTACTTC.

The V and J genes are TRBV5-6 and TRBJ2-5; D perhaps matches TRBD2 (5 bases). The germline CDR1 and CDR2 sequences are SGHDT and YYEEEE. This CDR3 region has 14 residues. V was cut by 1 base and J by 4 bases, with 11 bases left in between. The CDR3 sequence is CASSLTGFGETQYF. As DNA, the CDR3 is TGTGCCAGCAGCTTGACGGGGTTCGGAGAGACCCAGTACTTC.

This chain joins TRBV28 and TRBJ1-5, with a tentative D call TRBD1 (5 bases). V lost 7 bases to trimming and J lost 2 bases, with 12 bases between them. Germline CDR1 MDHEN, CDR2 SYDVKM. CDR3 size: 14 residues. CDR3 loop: CASNLRGGNQPQHF. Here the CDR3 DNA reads TGTGCCAGCAACCTACGGGGGGGCAATCAGCCCCAGCATTTT.

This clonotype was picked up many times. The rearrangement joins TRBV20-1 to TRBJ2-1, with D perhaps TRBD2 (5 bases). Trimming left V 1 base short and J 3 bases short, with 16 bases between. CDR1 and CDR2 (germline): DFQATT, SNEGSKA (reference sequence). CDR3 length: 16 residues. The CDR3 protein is CSARAPPAGSYNEQFF. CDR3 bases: TGCAGTGCTAGAGCTCCACCCGCTGGGAGCTACAATGAGCAGTTCTTC.

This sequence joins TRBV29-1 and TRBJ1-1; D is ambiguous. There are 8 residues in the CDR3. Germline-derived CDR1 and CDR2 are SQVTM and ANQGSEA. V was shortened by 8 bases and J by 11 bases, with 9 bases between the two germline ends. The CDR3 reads CSSSGAFF. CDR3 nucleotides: TGCAGCTCGTCGGGGGCTTTCTTT.

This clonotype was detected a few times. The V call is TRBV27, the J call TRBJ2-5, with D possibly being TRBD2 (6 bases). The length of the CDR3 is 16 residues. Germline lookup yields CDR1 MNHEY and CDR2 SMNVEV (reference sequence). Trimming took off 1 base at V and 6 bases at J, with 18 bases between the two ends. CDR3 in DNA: TGTGCCAGCAGTTTATGGAGCGGGCAGGGTGGAAAGACCCAGTACTTC. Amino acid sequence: CASSLWSGQGGKTQYF.

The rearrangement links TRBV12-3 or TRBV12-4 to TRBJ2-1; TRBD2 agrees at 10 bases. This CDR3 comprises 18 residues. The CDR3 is CTISLARPSGGSYNEQFF. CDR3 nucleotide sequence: TGTACCATCAGTTTAGCCCGTCCTAGCGGGGGATCCTACAATGAGCAGTTCTTC.

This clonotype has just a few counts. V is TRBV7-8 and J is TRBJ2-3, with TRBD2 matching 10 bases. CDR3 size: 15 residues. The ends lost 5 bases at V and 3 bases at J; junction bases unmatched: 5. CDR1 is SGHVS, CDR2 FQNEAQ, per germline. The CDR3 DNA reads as TGTGCCAGCAGCCCTCTAGCGGGAGTTACAGATACGCAGTATTTT. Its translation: CASSPLAGVTDTQYF.

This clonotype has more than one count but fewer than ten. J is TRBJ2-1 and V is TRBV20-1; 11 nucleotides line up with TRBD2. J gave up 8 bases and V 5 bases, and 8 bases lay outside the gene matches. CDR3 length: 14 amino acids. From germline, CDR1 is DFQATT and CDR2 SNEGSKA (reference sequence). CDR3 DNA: TGCAGTGCTTTTAGCGGGAGGGCCGGAGATGAGCAGTTCTTC. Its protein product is CSAFSGRAGDEQFF.

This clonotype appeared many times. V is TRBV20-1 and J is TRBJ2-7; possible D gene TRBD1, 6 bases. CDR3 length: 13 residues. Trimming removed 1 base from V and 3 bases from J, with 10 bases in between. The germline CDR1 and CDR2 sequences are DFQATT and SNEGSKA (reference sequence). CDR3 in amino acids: CSARGGTIYEQYF. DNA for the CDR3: TGCAGTGCTAGAGGGGGGACAATCTACGAGCAGTACTTC.

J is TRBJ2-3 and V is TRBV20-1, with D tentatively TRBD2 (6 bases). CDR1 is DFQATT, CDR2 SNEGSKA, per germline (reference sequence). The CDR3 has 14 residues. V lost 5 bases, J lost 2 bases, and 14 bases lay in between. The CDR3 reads CSAGGLDNTDTQYF. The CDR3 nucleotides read TGCAGTGCTGGGGGACTGGATAACACAGATACGCAGTATTTT.

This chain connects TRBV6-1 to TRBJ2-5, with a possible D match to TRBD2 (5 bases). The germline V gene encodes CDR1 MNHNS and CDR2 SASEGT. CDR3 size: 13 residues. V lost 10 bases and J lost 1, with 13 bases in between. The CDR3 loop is CATSGVPQETQYF. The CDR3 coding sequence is TGTGCCACCTCCGGGGTCCCCCAAGAGACCCAGTACTTC.

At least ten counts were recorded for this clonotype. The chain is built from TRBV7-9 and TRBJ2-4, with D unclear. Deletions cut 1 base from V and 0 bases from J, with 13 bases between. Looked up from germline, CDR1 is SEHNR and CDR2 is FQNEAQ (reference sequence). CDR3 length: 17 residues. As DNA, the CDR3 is TGTGCCAGCAGCTTAGTTGGTACGGTGGGAGCCAAAAACATTCAGTACTTC. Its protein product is CASSLVGTVGAKNIQYF.

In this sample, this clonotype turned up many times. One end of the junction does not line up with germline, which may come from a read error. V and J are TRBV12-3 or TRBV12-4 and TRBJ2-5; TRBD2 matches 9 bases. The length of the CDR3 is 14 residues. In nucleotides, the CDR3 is TGTGCCAGCAGTGTAGCGGGAGTGGTGGGGACCCAGTACTTC. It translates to CASSVAGVVGTQYF.

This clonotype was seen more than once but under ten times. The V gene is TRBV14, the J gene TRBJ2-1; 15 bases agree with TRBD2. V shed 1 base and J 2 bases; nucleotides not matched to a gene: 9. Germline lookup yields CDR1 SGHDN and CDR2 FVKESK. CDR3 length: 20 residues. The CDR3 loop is CASSQVAGLAGGPAYNEQFF. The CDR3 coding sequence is TGTGCCAGCAGCCAAGTTGCCGGACTAGCGGGAGGGCCTGCCTACAATGAGCAGTTCTTC.

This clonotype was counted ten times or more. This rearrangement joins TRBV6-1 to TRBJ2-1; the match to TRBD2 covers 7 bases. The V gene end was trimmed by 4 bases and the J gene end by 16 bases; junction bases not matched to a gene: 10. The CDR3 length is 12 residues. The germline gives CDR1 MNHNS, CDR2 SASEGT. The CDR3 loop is CASSAWGGVEFF. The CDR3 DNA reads TGTGCCAGCAGTGCGTGGGGAGGGGTGGAATTCTTC.

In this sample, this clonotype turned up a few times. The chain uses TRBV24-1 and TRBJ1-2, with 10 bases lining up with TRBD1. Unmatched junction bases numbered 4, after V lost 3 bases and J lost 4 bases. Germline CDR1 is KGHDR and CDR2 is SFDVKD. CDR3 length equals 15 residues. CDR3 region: CATSDPTGGSYGYTF. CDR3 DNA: TGTGCCACCAGTGATCCGACAGGGGGCTCCTATGGCTACACCTTC.